What follows are 12 T cell receptor beta chains derived from one specimen sequenced in a study of blood T cells in healthy people across ages. Alongside a J-beta primer mix, a sample-barcoded 5' primer served in a second PCR lasting about 7 to 11 cycles. MiXCR, applied by TCRdb to the 5' RACE reads, yields one record per CDR3 protein. This repertoire shows 700,000 or so distinct CDR3 sequences, 35% to 50% found once; its top ten account for around 30%. Sequencing was carried out using blood. The receptor set was obtained from an elderly man in good health.

This clonotype was seen ten or more times. V gene TRBV20-1 combines with J gene TRBJ2-1; 9 bases fit TRBD2. Germline trimming cut 2 bases from V and 7 bases from J; bases unmatched to any gene: 6. In germline, CDR1 is DFQATT, CDR2 SNEGSKA (reference sequence). This CDR3 has 14 amino acids. This CDR3 reads CSARTPSGVNEQFF. The CDR3 coding sequence is TGCAGTGCTAGAACTCCTAGCGGGGTTAATGAGCAGTTCTTC.

A few counts support this clonotype. The rearrangement links TRBV2 to TRBJ2-4; D is uncertain. CDR3 size: 12 residues. V gave up 5 bases and J gave up 8 bases, with 10 bases separating them. CDR1 and CDR2 from the germline V gene are SNHLY and FYNNEI. CDR3 sequence: CASSPSADIQYF. The CDR3 DNA reads TGTGCCAGCAGTCCAAGTGCTGACATTCAGTACTTC.

The chain uses TRBV11-2 and TRBJ2-5, with D perhaps matching TRBD1 (5 bases). The V gene lost 4 bases and the J gene lost 4 bases, with 16 bases spanning the gap. Per the germline V gene, CDR1 is SGHAT and CDR2 is FQNNGV. The CDR3 consists of 15 residues. The CDR3, as DNA: TGTGCCAGCAGCTCCCAATTTATTAGGGGAGAGACCCAGTACTTC. Translation: CASSSQFIRGETQYF.

This clonotype came up many times. The chain employs TRBV7-3 and TRBJ2-1; tentative D call: TRBD2 (5 bases). Trimming removed 7 bases at V and 8 bases at J, with 18 bases between. This CDR3 spans 14 amino acids. CDR1 is SGHTA and CDR2 is FQGTGA in the germline V gene. CDR3 bases: TGTGCCAGCAAGGTCACCCCTAGCAGCCATGAGCAGTTCTTC. It encodes CASKVTPSSHEQFF.

The chain combines TRBV5-5 with TRBJ2-7; D might be TRBD1 or TRBD2, each matching 5 bases. Per the germline V gene, CDR1 is SGHKS and CDR2 is YYEKEE (reference sequence). The CDR3 is 15 amino acids. The ends were cut back, 3 bases at V and 2 bases at J, with 15 bases in the middle. CDR3 nucleotide sequence: TGTGCCAGCAGCTCCGCCGGGACGTACACCTACGAGCAGTACTTC. Amino acids: CASSSAGTYTYEQYF.

The chain employs TRBV20-1 and TRBJ2-7; no firm D call. V lost 4 bases, J lost 2 bases, and 6 bases lay in between. The germline V gene encodes CDR1 DFQATT and CDR2 SNEGSKA (reference sequence). CDR3 size: 11 residues. The CDR3, as DNA: TGCAGTGCTACTGTCACCTACGAGCAGTACTTC. Translating gives CSATVTYEQYF.

A few counts support this clonotype. The chain carries TRBV12-3 or TRBV12-4 and TRBJ2-3, with 10 nucleotides matching TRBD1. This CDR3 contains 15 residues. J lost 4 bases, V lost 3 bases, and 4 bases had no gene match. CDR3 nucleotide sequence: TGTGCCAGCAGTTTGAGGACAGGGGGAGCAGATACGCAGTATTTT. Protein product: CASSLRTGGADTQYF.

This clonotype has only a few counts. The V and J genes are TRBV5-5 and TRBJ2-5, with 7 bases that match TRBD1. Looked up from germline, CDR1 is SGHKS and CDR2 is YYEKEE (reference sequence). With V trimmed by 4 bases and J by 1 base, 4 bases remained unmatched. The CDR3 runs 14 residues. The DNA for the CDR3 is TGTGCCAGCAGCGCCGGGACAGCCCAAGAGACCCAGTACTTC. Its translation is CASSAGTAQETQYF. Based on the CDR3 plus reference TRBV5-5 and TRBJ2-5, the full variable domain is DAGVTQSPTHLIKTRGQQVTLRCSPISGHKSVSWYQQVLGQGPQFIFQYYEKEERGRGNFPDRFSARQFPNYSSELNVNALLLGDSALYLCASSAGTAQETQYFGPGTRLLVL.

This clonotype was seen many times. This rearrangement joins TRBV4-2 to TRBJ2-7; 7 bases agree with TRBD1. The CDR3 extends over 17 amino acids. J was trimmed by 2 bases and V by 0 bases; bases with no gene match: 10. Per the germline V gene, CDR1 is LGHNA and CDR2 is YNFKEQ. CDR3 sequence reads: CASSQERAAGGAYEQYF. The CDR3 DNA reads as TGTGCCAGCAGCCAAGAAAGAGCCGCAGGGGGTGCCTACGAGCAGTACTTC.

This rearrangement joins TRBV7-9 to TRBJ2-3, with D unresolved. The CDR3 length is 16 residues. V lost 1 base, J lost 6 bases, and 17 bases lay in between. Germline CDR1 and CDR2: SEHNR and FQNEAQ (reference sequence). The CDR3 DNA follows: TGTGCCAGCAGCTTAGAGTCCGGAGTAACCCTGGATACGCAGTATTTT. As protein: CASSLESGVTLDTQYF.

This clonotype was observed many times. The rearrangement uses TRBV19 and TRBJ2-1; perhaps TRBD2 as D (7 bases). CDR1 and CDR2 (germline): LNHDA, SQIVND (reference sequence). The CDR3 sequence is 15 residues long. V was pared by 5 bases and J by 5 bases, with 16 bases between. CDR3 region: CASSPAGGRNNEQFF. The CDR3 DNA reads TGTGCCAGTAGTCCGGCCGGGGGGCGAAACAATGAGCAGTTCTTC.

V is TRBV7-2 and J is TRBJ1-4, with 9 bases lining up with TRBD1. The CDR3 spans 15 residues. With V trimmed by 5 bases and J by 7 bases, 8 bases remained unmatched. Germline CDR1 and CDR2: SGHTA and FQGNSA. CDR3 nucleotide sequence: TGTGCCAGCAGCCCCCGACAGGGGGTAAGTGAAAAACTGTTTTTT. This codes for CASSPRQGVSEKLFF.